This T cell receptor beta chain was found in a study of blood T cell repertoires in COVID-19. This clone was found a few times. TCRdb's copy holds only in-frame clones and misses some; the assay was immunoSEQ multiplex PCR. Seen here are 210,000 or so clones, 65% to 85% observed once, and the top ten hold 10%. Trimming took 0 bases from V and 5 from J, leaving 9 bases between them. CDR3 size: 13 residues. Germline V gene sequence: CDR1 SGHNT, CDR2 YYREEE (reference sequence). The chain combines TRBV5-4 with TRBJ2-7; D perhaps matches TRBD1 (6 bases). The TCR sequence derives from an elderly woman with acute or convalescent COVID-19. Sequencing was carried out using peripheral blood. CDR3 in amino acids: CASSLGQANEQYF. For the CDR3, the DNA is TGTGCCAGCAGCTTGGGACAGGCGAACGAGCAGTACTTC.